The 5 T cell receptor beta chains given below trace back to one sample, sequenced in a study of beta chain features in type 1 diabetes. Whole-study findings and limits: In every one of the four CD4+ subsets, TCRB CDR3s were moderately but significantly shorter in Type 1 diabetes patients.

TCRB transcripts that were expressed got sequenced, as all of the isolated RNA had been reverse transcribed. Sequenced by immunoSEQ multiplex PCR; TCRdb stores in-frame clones only, minus some. The profile shows 600,000 to 750,000 clones, roughly 12% of them singletons. Their antigens remain unidentified. Sequenced sample: naive CD4+ T cells from blood. The origin of the receptors is a young man with type 1 diabetes.

The chain combines TRBV11-2 with TRBJ2-7, with TRBD1 matching over 10 bases. CDR1 and CDR2 (germline): SGHAT, FQNNGV. V dropped 5 bases and J dropped 3; count of bases not matched to a gene: 4. The CDR3 has 14 residues. The CDR3 nucleotides are TGTGCCAGCAGCCCGGGACAGGGGCGCTACGAGCAGTACTTC. Its protein product is CASSPGQGRYEQYF.

A few counts support this clone. The chain recombines TRBV28 with TRBJ1-4; D perhaps matches TRBD1 (5 bases). Trimming took 3 bases from V and 5 from J, leaving 13 bases between them. The CDR3 length is 15 residues. Germline loops: CDR1 MDHEN, CDR2 SYDVKM. The CDR3 DNA follows: TGTGCCAGCAGTTTGAGGGACGGAGGGAATGAAAAACTGTTTTTT. Encoded protein: CASSLRDGGNEKLFF.

The J gene is TRBJ2-5, the V gene TRBV19; the match to TRBD2 covers 7 bases. CDR1 and CDR2 from the germline V gene are LNHDA and SQIVND (reference sequence). The CDR3 contains 16 residues. V trimming: 3 bases; J trimming: 5 bases; junction bases outside the gene matches: 12. This CDR3 is CASSMTRDYLMETQYF. The DNA for the CDR3 is TGTGCCAGTAGTATGACCCGGGACTATCTCATGGAGACCCAGTACTTC.

The chain has TRBV7-9 and TRBJ2-3; D unresolved. This CDR3 is built from 14 residues. The ends were cut back, 4 bases at V and 2 bases at J, with 10 bases in the middle. The germline gives CDR1 SEHNR, CDR2 FQNEAQ (reference sequence). The CDR3 DNA reads as TGTGCCAGCAGCTCCCTCAAAGACACAGATACGCAGTATTTT. Translation: CASSSLKDTDTQYF.

The chain carries TRBV27 and TRBJ2-7; TRBD1 is a possible D gene (6 bases). The CDR3 consists of 16 residues. The germline V gene has CDR1 MNHEY and CDR2 SMNVEV (reference sequence). Trimming removed 5 bases at V and 0 bases at J, with 17 bases between. DNA of the CDR3: TGTGCCAGCAGTCGGCGTTCGGACAGCAACTCCTACGAGCAGTACTTC. Its translation: CASSRRSDSNSYEQYF.